Listed below are T cell receptor beta chains from one sample, sequenced in a study. A single record per CDR3 protein comes from TCRdb applying MiXCR to the 5' RACE reads. The sample consists of approximately 50,000 distinct CDR3 sequences, more than 20% of them appearing once. The sequenced sample consisted of tumor-infiltrating Tregs sorted from the breast tumor. Source of these receptors: a female donor with breast cancer. CDR3s include the opening cysteine and the closing phenylalanine or tryptophan. D genes are given only for firm matches. Size tells how often a clone was seen (once, few, many) or the class of an expanded clone, and some rows leave it out.

many	TRBD1	TRBJ1-4	TRBV27	TGTGCCAGCAGTTTACGGGACAGGGTGGGAAGACTGTTTTTT	CASSLRDRVGRLFF
few	.	TRBJ2-5	TRBV7-2	TGTGCCAGCGGCTTAGGTGGCAGCTCCGAGACCCAGTACTTC	CASGLGGSSETQYF
.	.	TRBJ1-1	TRBV7-9	TGTGCCAGCAGCTTAGCGGCAATGAACACTGAAGCTTTCTTT	CASSLAAMNTEAFF
few	.	TRBJ1-2	TRBV10-2	TGCGCCAGCAAGCGGGACGACTATGGCTACACCTTC	CASKRDDYGYTF
many	.	TRBJ1-4	TRBV7-9	TGTGCCAGCAGCTTAGCGAAGGGGCTCGATGAAAAACTGTTTTTT	CASSLAKGLDEKLFF
few	.	TRBJ2-3	TRBV4-2	TGTGCCAGCAGCCCCCGACTGGAGGATACGCAGTATTTT	CASSPRLEDTQYF
.	TRBD1	TRBJ1-1	TRBV7-2	TGTGCCAGCGTACTCTCGTGGGACAGAGAAGCTTTCTTT	CASVLSWDREAFF
few	.	TRBJ2-1	TRBV6-5	TGTGCCAGCAGCGACCGGGACTGGCAGTTCTTC	CASSDRDWQFF
.	TRBD2	TRBJ2-2	TRBV20-1	TGCAGTGCTAGGGGACTAGGGATGATCGGGGAGCTGCTTTTT	CSARGLGMIGELLF
.	.	TRBJ2-5	TRBV24-1	TGTGCCACCAGTGACACAAAGGGGTACCAAGAGACCCAGTACTTC	CATSDTKGYQETQYF
.	TRBD2	TRBJ2-7	TRBV30	TGTGCCTGGAGGCGACTAGCGGGAGACTACGAGCAGTACTTC	CAWRRLAGDYEQYF
many	TRBD1	TRBJ2-3	TRBV6-5	TGTGCTTCGAACAGGGGGAAGACAGATACGCAGTATTTT	CASNRGKTDTQYF
many	.	TRBJ2-7	TRBV20-1	TGCAGTGCTTCGGGCCTACCCGAGCAGTACTTC	CSASGLPEQYF
.	TRBD1	TRBJ2-6	TRBV6-2/TRBV6-3	TGTGCCAGCAGTCGGACAGGACCGCGAGGGGCCAACGTCCTGACTTTC	CASSRTGPRGANVLTF
few	.	TRBJ2-7	TRBV11-2	TGTGCCAGCAGCACGGAGAGGGTCGGGGTTTGGGCATCCTACGAGCAGTACTTC	CASSTERVGVWASYEQYF
.	TRBD2	TRBJ2-1	TRBV30	TGTGCCTGGAGAGCGGGATTGGCAGGAGATGAGCAGTTCTTC	CAWRAGLAGDEQFF
few	TRBD1	TRBJ2-1	TRBV20-1	TGCAGTGCTCGGGACAGTCGGTCCTACAATGAGCAGTTCTTC	CSARDSRSYNEQFF
few	TRBD1	TRBJ2-7	TRBV2	TGTGCCAGCAGCTTCAGGACAGGGTTGTACGAGCAGTACTTC	CASSFRTGLYEQYF
many	TRBD2	TRBJ2-1	TRBV6-5	TGTGCCAGCATTACGGGACTAGCGGGATTGCGGTACAATGAGCAGTTCTTC	CASITGLAGLRYNEQFF
.	.	TRBJ2-7	TRBV10-3	TGTGCCATCAGTGAGTCTCGGGGACACGAGCAGTACTTC	CAISESRGHEQYF
.	TRBD1	TRBJ1-2	TRBV5-1	TGCGCCAGCAGCTTGGAAGGGGCAGGGGGTATGAACTATGGCTACACCTTC	CASSLEGAGGMNYGYTF
.	.	TRBJ1-5	TRBV20-1	TGCAGTGCTAGTATCCTTCGTCGCCCCGATCAGCCCCAGCATTTT	CSASILRRPDQPQHF
few	TRBD1	TRBJ1-5	TRBV5-1	TGCGCCAGCAGCGCCGCTCCAGGGGGGCATCAGCCCCAGCATTTT	CASSAAPGGHQPQHF
.	TRBD2	TRBJ2-7	TRBV2	TGTGCCAGCAGTGACGGACTAGCCTACGAGCAGTACTTC	CASSDGLAYEQYF
many	.	TRBJ2-1	TRBV5-1	TGCGCCAGCACCCCCAACCCAGAATCAAACCGGGACACTGAGCAGTTCTTC	CASTPNPESNRDTEQFF
few	TRBD1	TRBJ1-1	TRBV5-1	TGCGCCAGCAGCTACCTAGGACAGGGGAACACTGAAGCTTTCTTT	CASSYLGQGNTEAFF
many	TRBD2	TRBJ2-7	TRBV6-2/TRBV6-3	TGTGCCAGCAGAACTGCGGGGGTCGGTGTCGTCCACTCCTACGAGCAGTACTTC	CASRTAGVGVVHSYEQYF
few	TRBD1	TRBJ2-1	TRBV19	TGTGCCAGTAGTATGCGGGTCGGGACAGGGGCCTACAATGAGCAGTTCTTC	CASSMRVGTGAYNEQFF
.	.	TRBJ2-7	TRBV21-1	TGTGCCACCTGTGAGGGGGACGGAGCCTACGAGCAGTACTTC	CATCEGDGAYEQYF
few	.	TRBJ2-7	TRBV18	TGTGCCAGCTCACCTAACAGGGAGGGCCGTCAGTACTTC	CASSPNREGRQYF
few	TRBD2	TRBJ2-3	TRBV5-1	TGCGCCAGCAGCGTGACTAGCGGCTCAGATACGCAGTATTTT	CASSVTSGSDTQYF
many	TRBD1	TRBJ1-1	TRBV5-1	TGCGCCAGCAGCTTGCAATCAGGGGGCACTGAAGCTTTCTTT	CASSLQSGGTEAFF
.	.	TRBJ1-1	TRBV7-9	TGTGCCAGTCGATCCCAATCAGGAGGGGAAGCTTTCTTT	CASRSQSGGEAFF
many	.	TRBJ2-2	TRBV6-5	TGTGCCAGCAGTTACTCGAATCGAGCGAACACCGGGGAGCTGTTTTTT	CASSYSNRANTGELFF
.	TRBD1	TRBJ2-7	TRBV28	TGTGCCAGCAGTTTTAAGGGGGCTGGCGACCAGTACTTC	CASSFKGAGDQYF
once	.	TRBJ1-1	TRBV7-3	TGTGGCAGCAGCTTAAAGGGGGGGAACACTGAAGCTTTCTTT	CGSSLKGGNTEAFF
few	.	TRBJ2-7	TRBV20-1	TGCAGTGCTAAGGGGGAAGGCTACGAGCAGTACTTC	CSAKGEGYEQYF
.	TRBD1	TRBJ1-5	TRBV20-1	TGCAGTGCCAGGCCGGTTCCAGGGGGCGGACAGCCCCGGCATTTT	CSARPVPGGGQPRHF
.	.	TRBJ2-2	TRBV5-1	TGCGCCAGCAGTGGCAGGAGCGCCGGGGAGCTGTTTTTT	CASSGRSAGELFF
.	.	TRBJ2-7	TRBV30	TGTGCCTGGAGGGAGATAGCCCACGAGCAGTACTTC	CAWREIAHEQYF
.	.	TRBJ1-2	TRBV27	TGTGCCAGCAGAATGACACCTTCAACTAACTATGGCTACACCTTC	CASRMTPSTNYGYTF
.	.	TRBJ2-1	TRBV4-2	TGTGCCAGCAGCCAAGGAGAAACTGAGCAGTTCTTC	CASSQGETEQFF
many	.	TRBJ2-7	TRBV12-3/TRBV12-4	TGTGCCAGCAGTTTAGCGCTAGGCTACGAGCAGTACTTC	CASSLALGYEQYF
many	.	TRBJ1-5	TRBV10-2	TGCGCCAGCAGTGAGTCGGGGGGTAGCAATCAGCCCCAGCATTTT	CASSESGGSNQPQHF
few	.	TRBJ1-4	TRBV10-3	TGTGCCATCAGGGAGCACTCGGGAGTTGAACTGTTTTTT	CAIREHSGVELFF
.	.	TRBJ1-1	TRBV9	TGTGCCAGCAGCGCAGGCCCAGGAGGAGGGACTGAAGCTTTCTTT	CASSAGPGGGTEAFF
many	.	TRBJ2-1	TRBV5-1	TGCGCCAGCAGCTATGAGCGGGAGCAGTTCTTC	CASSYEREQFF
.	TRBD2	TRBJ2-7	TRBV28	TGTGCCAGCAGGCAAAGGCCCCGGTTTAGCGGGAGGAGATACGAGCAGTACTTC	CASRQRPRFSGRRYEQYF
.	.	TRBJ2-5	TRBV20-1	TGCAGTGCTAGATATGTGGAGGCCAGAGAGACCCAGCACTTC	CSARYVEARETQHF
many	.	TRBJ2-3	TRBV20-1	TGCAGTGCTCCCCGGACCCGGTTCACAGATACGCAGTATTTT	CSAPRTRFTDTQYF
.	.	TRBJ2-7	TRBV6-1	TGTGCCAGCAGTGAAGACAGGGTGGAAGAGCAGTACTTC	CASSEDRVEEQYF
.	TRBD1	TRBJ2-7	TRBV7-6	TGTGCCAGCAGCTTGGGACAGGGGGTTTCCTACGAGCAGTACTTC	CASSLGQGVSYEQYF
few	.	TRBJ1-1	TRBV28	TGTGCCAGCAGTTTCCAGACGGGAACTGAAGCTTTCTTT	CASSFQTGTEAFF
few	.	TRBJ2-7	TRBV4-1	TGCGCCAGCAGCCCCGACCAGGGTCCCTACGAGCAGTACTTC	CASSPDQGPYEQYF
many	.	TRBJ1-2	TRBV6-1	TGTGCCAGCATTGCACAGGACTATGGCTACACCTTC	CASIAQDYGYTF
.	TRBD1	TRBJ1-2	TRBV6-1	TGTGCCAGCAGAATCCAGGGGGCTAGTGGCTACACCTTC	CASRIQGASGYTF
many	.	TRBJ1-2	TRBV27	TGTGCCAGCAGTCGCGGCCGCCTCTATGGCTACACCTTC	CASSRGRLYGYTF